This TCR beta chain was identified in a study of beta chain features in type 1 diabetes (dated by TCRdb to the late 2010s). A note on the overall study: No differences in mean age, gender distribution, total cell number or subset yield were found between patients and healthy donors. A total of approximately 100,000,000 sorted cells were examined across all samples, and the number of cells per subset was strongly correlated with RNA yield. In the study, recently diagnosed type 1 diabetes patients and matched healthy donors were compared on the TCRB repertoires of their sorted circulating CD4+ T cell subsets. Whereas all 30 or so donors provided naive and central memory subsets, regulatory and stem cell-like memory subsets were isolated from just 8 patients and roughly 8 healthy donors. General findings and caveats noted by the study authors: Fewer insertions and more nucleotide deletions at VDJ recombination sites were observed in patients with type 1 diabetes, implying thymic rearrangement abnormalities. Shorter templates might have been favored by PCR, but patient and control samples were amplified and corrected together, so both groups would have been affected equally by any skew. Because small numbers of individuals were included in the HLA sub-analyses, any influence of HLA type on TCRB rearrangement was left unresolved. Because cDNA was sequenced instead of genomic DNA, highly expressing activated cells could be over-represented, though the groups showed no difference in activation or CD3 levels. Naive, central memory and regulatory TCRB repertoires appeared more similar among patients than among healthy donors. In all four CD4+ subsets, TCRB CDR3 length was moderately but significantly shorter in type 1 diabetes patients.

All of the isolated RNA was reverse transcribed with the High Capacity cDNA Reverse Transcription Kit, so expressed TCRB transcripts were sequenced. Deep immunoSEQ sequencing was applied to naive, central memory and regulatory T cell samples, giving an average of around 3.8 million total reads per sample. Sorted cells were lysed in RLT buffer, and RNA was extracted using DNase-treated RNeasy Micro or Mini kits according to cell number. Each cell subset was processed separately to prevent cross-contamination, with patient and healthy donor samples processed together. The immunoSEQ multiplex PCR was used to amplify TCRB sequences from cDNA, generating 87-bp fragments that spanned the CDR3 region. Sequencing of the amplicons was performed on the Illumina HiSeq platform. In the paper's pipeline: PCR bias was corrected computationally using synthetic template baselines, and reads within Hamming distance 2 were collapsed, with unmergeable singletons discarded. Reads were aligned against IMGT so that V, D and J genes, CDR3 length and insertions or deletions at six rearrangement sites could be assigned. Within each subset, clonotype counts were normalized to sorted cell number, and only after that were true diversity and Gini coefficients computed with the tcR R package. The overlap coefficient, calculated on TCRB nucleotide sequences, was used to measure repertoire sharing. As a proxy for the pre-selection repertoire, out-of-frame TCRB sequences from naive cells were analyzed. The immuneACCESS repertoire file appears here via TCRdb, limited to in-frame rearrangements. These files lack a portion of the clones; in checked studies, under half of the deficit traces to unresolved V genes, and the cause of the others is not known. From that table come the V and J calls and clone size; the DNA was used to work out D and trimming. Present in this sample are 900,000 or so clones, under 20% of which were seen just once. 0.02% to 0.025% of the sample is taken by the ten largest.

From each donor, a single peripheral blood sample of 100 to 150 mL on average was drawn into heparinised tubes. Using a panel that included CD45RO, CCR7, CD25, CD127, CD95 and CD27, naive, central memory, regulatory and stem cell-like memory CD4+ T cells were sorted on a BD FACSAria II. All sorted populations exceeded 95% purity. PBMCs were isolated immediately by Lymphoprep density gradient centrifugation and stained directly without culture. To minimize batch effects, samples were stained and sorted in pairs, one healthy donor with one patient per experiment. With respect to this clone: Its antigen specificity is not known. No base-level quality is on record; no much larger clone is a single base apart.

CDR1 and CDR2 are drawn from the germline V gene: KGHSH, LQKENI. The CDR3 runs 13 amino acids, cysteine and phenylalanine included. The entry retains the CDR3 DNA only, 39 bases that are in frame from base 1. The germline ends are 13 bases apart after V is trimmed by 3 bases and J by 8 bases. Source material: naive CD4+ T cells from blood. In the paper's terms, the cell subset or site label means: true naive CD4+ T cells. The rearrangement combines TRBV18 with TRBJ1-2; the best D guess is TRBD1, with 5 bases matching. This TCR was sampled from a woman between 18 and 29 years old in good health. The base sequence is TGTGCCAGCTCACCCCGTGGGTGGGGCGGCTACACCTTC. Translated, it gives CASSPRGWGGYTF.